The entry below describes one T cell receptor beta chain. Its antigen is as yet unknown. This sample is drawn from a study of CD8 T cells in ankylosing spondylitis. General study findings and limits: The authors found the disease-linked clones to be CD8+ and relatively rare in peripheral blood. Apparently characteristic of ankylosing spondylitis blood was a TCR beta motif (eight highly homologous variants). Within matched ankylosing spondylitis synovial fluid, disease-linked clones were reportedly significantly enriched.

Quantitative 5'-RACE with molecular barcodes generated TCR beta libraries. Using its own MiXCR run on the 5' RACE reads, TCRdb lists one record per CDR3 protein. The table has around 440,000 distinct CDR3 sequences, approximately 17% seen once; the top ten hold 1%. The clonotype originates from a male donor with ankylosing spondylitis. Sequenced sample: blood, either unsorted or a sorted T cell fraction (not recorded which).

DNA of the CDR3: TGTGCCAGCAGCCAACAGGAAGGTCAGCCCCAGCATTTT. Protein product: CASSQQEGQPQHF. V gene TRBV7-2 combines with J gene TRBJ1-5, with a tentative D call TRBD1 (5 bases). The V gene lost 5 bases and the J gene lost 6 bases, with 11 bases spanning the gap. The CDR3 consists of 13 residues. Germline assignment: CDR1 SGHTA and CDR2 FQGNSA.